Sequencing of this T cell receptor (beta chain) was carried out in a study of blood T cell repertoires in COVID-19. This CDR3 is 16 amino acids long. Between the trimmed V and J ends, which lost 0 bases and 6 bases, there was a span of 18 bases. From germline, CDR1 is MGHRA and CDR2 YSYEKL. This table comes from immunoSEQ multiplex PCR, and its TCRdb copy is limited to in-frame clones, with some not included. The sample has about 200,000 clones, approximately 86% seen once. The clonotype was recovered from a man aged 55 to 69 with acute or convalescent COVID-19. The sequencing sample was made of peripheral blood. The chain uses TRBV4-1 and TRBJ2-7, with a tentative D call TRBD2 (6 bases). This CDR3 reads CASSQEAGEAVGEQYF. Written as DNA, the CDR3 is TGCGCCAGCAGCCAAGAGGCCGGGGAGGCGGTAGGCGAGCAGTACTTC.